The 3 T cell receptor beta chains presented below share a single source sample, sequenced in a study of blood T cell repertoires in COVID-19. Assay: immunoSEQ multiplex PCR; the TCRdb copy retains only in-frame clones and omits some. The data contain approximately 320,000 clones, roughly 89% of them singletons. The sample consisted of peripheral blood. These receptors were obtained from a woman between 25 and 40 years old with COVID-19, enrolled during active disease.

The chain combines TRBV4-1 with TRBJ2-1; 9 nucleotides align to TRBD2. Germline assignment: CDR1 MGHRA and CDR2 YSYEKL. The CDR3 loop spans 16 amino acids. The V segment lost 5 bases and the J segment 9 bases; nucleotides outside the gene matches: 14. CDR3 sequence reads: CASSAGPTSGSPEQFF. The CDR3 DNA follows: TGCGCCAGCAGCGCTGGTCCCACTAGCGGGTCCCCTGAGCAGTTCTTC.

DNA of the CDR3: TGCGCCAGCAGGGTGGACAGGGGGCAAGTAGGGGCCAACGTCCTGACTTTC. It is translated as CASRVDRGQVGANVLTF. J is TRBJ2-6 and V is TRBV5-1; TRBD1 matches at 11 bases. The CDR3 is 17 residues long. Unmatched junction bases numbered 8, after V lost 5 bases and J lost 4 bases. Germline V lookup: CDR1 SGHRS, CDR2 YFSETQ.

This chain joins TRBV11-2 and TRBJ1-5, with a possible D match to TRBD1 (6 bases). This CDR3 comprises 15 residues. In germline, CDR1 is SGHAT, CDR2 FQNNGV. Trimming shortened V by 6 bases and J by 8 bases, and 20 bases separated the two germline ends. The CDR3 sequence: CASRSNLGGNEPQHF. The CDR3 bases are TGTGCCAGCAGGTCGAACTTAGGGGGTAACGAGCCCCAGCATTTT.